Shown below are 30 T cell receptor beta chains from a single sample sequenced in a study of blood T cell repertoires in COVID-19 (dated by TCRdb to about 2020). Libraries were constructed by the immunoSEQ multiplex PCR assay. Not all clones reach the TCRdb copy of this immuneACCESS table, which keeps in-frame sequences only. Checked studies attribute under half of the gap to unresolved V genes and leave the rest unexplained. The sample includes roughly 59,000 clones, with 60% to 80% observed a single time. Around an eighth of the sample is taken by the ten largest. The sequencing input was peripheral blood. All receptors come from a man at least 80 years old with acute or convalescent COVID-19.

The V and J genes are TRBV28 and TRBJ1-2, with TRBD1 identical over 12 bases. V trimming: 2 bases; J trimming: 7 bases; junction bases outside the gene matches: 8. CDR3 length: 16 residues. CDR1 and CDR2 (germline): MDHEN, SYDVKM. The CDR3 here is CASSLPGGQGAGGYTF. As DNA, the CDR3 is TGTGCCAGCAGTTTACCCGGGGGACAGGGGGCAGGTGGCTACACCTTC.

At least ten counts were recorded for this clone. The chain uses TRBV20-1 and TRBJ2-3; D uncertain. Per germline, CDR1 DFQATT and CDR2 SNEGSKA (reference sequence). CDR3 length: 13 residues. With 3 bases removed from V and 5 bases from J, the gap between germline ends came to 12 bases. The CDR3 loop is CSASVSPGDTQYF. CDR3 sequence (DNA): TGCAGTGCTAGTGTCTCTCCCGGAGATACGCAGTATTTT.

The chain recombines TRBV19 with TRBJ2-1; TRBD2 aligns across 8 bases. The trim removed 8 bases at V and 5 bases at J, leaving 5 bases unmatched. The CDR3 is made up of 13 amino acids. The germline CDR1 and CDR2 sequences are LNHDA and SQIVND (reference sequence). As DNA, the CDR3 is TGTGCCAGTCGAGCGGGGGCCGACAATGAGCAGTTCTTC. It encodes CASRAGADNEQFF.

The CDR3 DNA is TGTGCCAGCGGGGAGACTCACTCCTACGAGCAGTACTTC. Protein: CASGETHSYEQYF. The rearrangement links TRBV5-5 to TRBJ2-7; D is possibly TRBD2 (5 bases). The CDR3 is 13 amino acids. From germline, CDR1 is SGHKS and CDR2 YYEKEE (reference sequence). The V end was cut by 7 bases, the J end by 0 bases, with 11 bases between.

The CDR3 sequence: CASSSYSGTDRDGYTF. Here the CDR3 DNA reads TGTGCCAGCAGCTCGTACTCCGGGACAGACAGGGACGGCTACACCTTC. The rearrangement joins TRBV4-2 to TRBJ1-2; 7 positions match TRBD1. Per germline, CDR1 LGHNA and CDR2 YNFKEQ. This CDR3 has 16 amino acids. The V segment lost 5 bases and the J segment 8 bases; nucleotides outside the gene matches: 17.

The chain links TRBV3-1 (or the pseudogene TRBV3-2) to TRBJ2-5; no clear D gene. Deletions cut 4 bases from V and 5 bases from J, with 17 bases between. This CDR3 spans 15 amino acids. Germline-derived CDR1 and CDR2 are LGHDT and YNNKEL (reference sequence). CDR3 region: CASSPGLEAWETQYF. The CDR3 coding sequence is TGTGCCAGCAGCCCCGGCCTTGAAGCGTGGGAGACCCAGTACTTC.

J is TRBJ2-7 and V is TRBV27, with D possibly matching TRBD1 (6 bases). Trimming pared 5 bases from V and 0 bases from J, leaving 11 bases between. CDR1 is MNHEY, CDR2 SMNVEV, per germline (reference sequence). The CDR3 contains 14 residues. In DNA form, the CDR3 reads TGTGCCAGCAGTCTGAGGGACAACTCCTACGAGCAGTACTTC. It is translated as CASSLRDNSYEQYF.

Here the CDR3 DNA reads TGCAGCGTTGGCGACTACAGGGAGAGTACGTACAATGAGCAGTTCTTC. Protein product: CSVGDYRESTYNEQFF. The chain couples TRBV29-1 to TRBJ2-1; tentatively, D is TRBD1 (6 bases). Looked up from germline, CDR1 is SQVTM and CDR2 is ANQGSEA. The CDR3 is 16 amino acids. Deletions cut 4 bases from V and 4 bases from J, with 20 bases between.

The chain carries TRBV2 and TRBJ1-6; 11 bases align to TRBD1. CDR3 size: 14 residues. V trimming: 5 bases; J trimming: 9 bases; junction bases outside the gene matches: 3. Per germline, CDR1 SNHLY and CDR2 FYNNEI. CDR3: CASSSGQGGSPLHF. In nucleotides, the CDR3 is TGTGCCAGCAGTTCGGGACAGGGGGGTTCACCCCTCCACTTT. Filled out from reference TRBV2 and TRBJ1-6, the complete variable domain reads EPEVTQTPSHQVTQMGQEVILRCVPISNHLYFYWYRQILGQKVEFLVSFYNNEISEKSEIFDDQFSVERPDGSNFTLKIRSTKLEDSAMYFCASSSGQGGSPLHFGNGTRLTVT.

Here the CDR3 DNA reads TGTGCCAGCAGCTTAGGACGGGAGGGCCGCTACGAGCAGTACTTC. Translation: CASSLGREGRYEQYF. V and J are TRBV11-1 and TRBJ2-7; TRBD2 agrees at 8 bases. Germline V gives CDR1 SGHAT, CDR2 FQDESV (reference sequence). V dropped 1 base and J dropped 3; count of bases not matched to a gene: 5. The CDR3 loop spans 15 amino acids.

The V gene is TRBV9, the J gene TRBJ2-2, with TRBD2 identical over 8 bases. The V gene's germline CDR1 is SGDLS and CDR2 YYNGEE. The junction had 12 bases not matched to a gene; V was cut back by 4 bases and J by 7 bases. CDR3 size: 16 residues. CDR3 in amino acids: CASSRLRSGGVGELFF. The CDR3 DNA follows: TGTGCCAGCAGCCGACTTCGAAGCGGGGGTGTCGGGGAGCTGTTTTTT.

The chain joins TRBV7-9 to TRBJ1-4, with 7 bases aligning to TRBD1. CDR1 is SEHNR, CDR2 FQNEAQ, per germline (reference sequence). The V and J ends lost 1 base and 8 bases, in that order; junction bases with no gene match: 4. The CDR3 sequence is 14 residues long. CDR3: CASSLGQGVEKLFF. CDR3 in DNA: TGTGCCAGCAGCTTAGGGCAGGGGGTGGAAAAACTGTTTTTT.

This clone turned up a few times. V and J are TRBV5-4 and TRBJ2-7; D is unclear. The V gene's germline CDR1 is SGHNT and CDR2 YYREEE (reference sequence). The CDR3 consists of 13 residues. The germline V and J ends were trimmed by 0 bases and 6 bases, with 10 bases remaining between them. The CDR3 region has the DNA TGTGCCAGCAGCTTGGTACCGTCGGGCGAGCAGTACTTC. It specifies CASSLVPSGEQYF. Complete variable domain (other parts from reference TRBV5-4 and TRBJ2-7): ETGVTQSPTHLIKTRGQQVTLRCSSQSGHNTVSWYQQALGQGPQFIFQYYREEENGRGNFPPRFSGLQFPNYSSELNVNALELDDSALYLCASSLVPSGEQYFGPGTRLTVT.

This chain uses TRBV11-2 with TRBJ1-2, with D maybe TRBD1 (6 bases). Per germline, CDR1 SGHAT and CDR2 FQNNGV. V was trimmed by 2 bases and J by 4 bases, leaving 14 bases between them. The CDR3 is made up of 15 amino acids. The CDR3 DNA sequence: TGTGCCAGCAGCTTATTTGCAGGGGCTAGCTATGGCTACACCTTC. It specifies CASSLFAGASYGYTF.

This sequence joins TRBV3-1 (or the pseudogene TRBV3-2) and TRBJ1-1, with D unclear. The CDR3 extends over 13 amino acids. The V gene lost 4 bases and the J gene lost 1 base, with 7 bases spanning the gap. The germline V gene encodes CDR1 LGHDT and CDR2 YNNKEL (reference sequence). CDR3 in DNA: TGTGCCAGCAGCCTATTACAGAACACTGAAGCTTTCTTT. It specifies CASSLLQNTEAFF.

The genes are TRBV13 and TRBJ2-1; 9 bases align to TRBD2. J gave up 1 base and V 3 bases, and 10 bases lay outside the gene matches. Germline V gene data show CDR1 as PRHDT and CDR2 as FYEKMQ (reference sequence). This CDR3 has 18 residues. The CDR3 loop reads CASSFISGRGGSYNEQFF. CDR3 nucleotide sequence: TGTGCCAGCAGCTTTATTAGCGGGAGAGGAGGATCCTACAATGAGCAGTTCTTC.

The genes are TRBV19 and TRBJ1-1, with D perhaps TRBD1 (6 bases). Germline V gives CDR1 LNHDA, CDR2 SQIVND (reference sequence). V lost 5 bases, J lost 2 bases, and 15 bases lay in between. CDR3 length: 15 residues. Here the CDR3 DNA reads TGTGCCAGTAGTCAACGACAGGACTTAAACACTGAAGCTTTCTTT. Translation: CASSQRQDLNTEAFF.

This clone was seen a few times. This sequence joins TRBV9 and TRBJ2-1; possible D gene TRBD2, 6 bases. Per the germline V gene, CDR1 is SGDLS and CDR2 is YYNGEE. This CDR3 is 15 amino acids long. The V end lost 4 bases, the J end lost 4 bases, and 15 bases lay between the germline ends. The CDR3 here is CASSPRDWIYNEQFF. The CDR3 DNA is TGTGCCAGCAGCCCTAGGGACTGGATATACAATGAGCAGTTCTTC. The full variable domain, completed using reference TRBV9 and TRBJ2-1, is DSGVTQTPKHLITATGQRVTLRCSPRSGDLSVYWYQQSLDQGLQFLIQYYNGEERAKGNILERFSAQQFPDLHSELNLSSLELGDSALYFCASSPRDWIYNEQFFGPGTRLTVL.

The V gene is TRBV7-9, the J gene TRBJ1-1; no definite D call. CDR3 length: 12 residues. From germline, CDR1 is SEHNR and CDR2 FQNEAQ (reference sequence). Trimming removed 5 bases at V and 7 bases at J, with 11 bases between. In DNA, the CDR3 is TGTGCCAGCAGCCTTCGGGTTGGTGAAGCTTTCTTT. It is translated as CASSLRVGEAFF.

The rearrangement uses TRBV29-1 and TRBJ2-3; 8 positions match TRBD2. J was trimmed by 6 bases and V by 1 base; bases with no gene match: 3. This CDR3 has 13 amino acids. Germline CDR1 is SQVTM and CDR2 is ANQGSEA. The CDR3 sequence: CSVEASGPDTQYF. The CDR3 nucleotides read TGCAGCGTTGAAGCTAGCGGGCCTGATACGCAGTATTTT.

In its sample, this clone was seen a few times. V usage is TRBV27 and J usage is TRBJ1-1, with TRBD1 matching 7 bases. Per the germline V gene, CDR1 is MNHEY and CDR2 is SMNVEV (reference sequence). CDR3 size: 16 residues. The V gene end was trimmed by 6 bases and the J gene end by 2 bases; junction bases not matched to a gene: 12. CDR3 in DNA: TGTGCCAGCAGCCACCGTCCGGGACAGCTCAACACTGAAGCTTTCTTT. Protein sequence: CASSHRPGQLNTEAFF.

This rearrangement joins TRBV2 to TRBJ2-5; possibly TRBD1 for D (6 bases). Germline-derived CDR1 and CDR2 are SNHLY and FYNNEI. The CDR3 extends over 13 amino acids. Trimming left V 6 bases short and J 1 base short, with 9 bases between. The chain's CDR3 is CASRDSAQETQYF. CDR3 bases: TGTGCCAGCAGGGACAGCGCCCAAGAGACCCAGTACTTC.

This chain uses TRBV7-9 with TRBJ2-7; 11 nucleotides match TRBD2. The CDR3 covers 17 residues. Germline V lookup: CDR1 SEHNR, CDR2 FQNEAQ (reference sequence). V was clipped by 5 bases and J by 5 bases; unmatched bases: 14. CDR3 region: CASSPQPLAGGLHEQYF. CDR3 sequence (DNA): TGTGCCAGCAGCCCGCAACCTCTAGCGGGGGGACTCCACGAGCAGTACTTC.

Here the CDR3 reads CASSPPETSNTGELFF. CDR3 in DNA: TGTGCCAGCTCACCACCAGAGACTTCGAACACCGGGGAGCTGTTTTTT. The chain recombines TRBV18 with TRBJ2-2, with D unclear. Germline assignment: CDR1 KGHSH and CDR2 LQKENI. The CDR3 extends over 16 amino acids. Trimming pared 0 bases from V and 0 bases from J, leaving 8 bases between.

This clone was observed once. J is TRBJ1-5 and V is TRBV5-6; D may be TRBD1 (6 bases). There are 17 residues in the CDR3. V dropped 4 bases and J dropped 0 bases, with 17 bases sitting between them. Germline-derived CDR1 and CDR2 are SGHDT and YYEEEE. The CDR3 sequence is CASSRGGVGYSNQPQHF. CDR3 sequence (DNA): TGTGCCAGCAGCAGGGGGGGGGTAGGTTATAGCAATCAGCCCCAGCATTTT.

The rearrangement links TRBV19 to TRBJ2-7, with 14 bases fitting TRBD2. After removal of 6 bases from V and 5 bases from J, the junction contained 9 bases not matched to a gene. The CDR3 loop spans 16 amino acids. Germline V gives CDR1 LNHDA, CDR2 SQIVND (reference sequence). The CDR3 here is CASRPGLAGGMNEQYF. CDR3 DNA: TGTGCCAGTAGACCCGGACTAGCGGGAGGCATGAACGAGCAGTACTTC.

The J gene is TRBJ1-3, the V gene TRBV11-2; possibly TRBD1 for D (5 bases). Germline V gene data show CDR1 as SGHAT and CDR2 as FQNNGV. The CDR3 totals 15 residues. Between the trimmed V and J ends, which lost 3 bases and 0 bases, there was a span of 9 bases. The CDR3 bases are TGTGCCAGCAGCTTGCAGGGTCTCTCTGGAAACACCATATATTTT. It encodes CASSLQGLSGNTIYF.

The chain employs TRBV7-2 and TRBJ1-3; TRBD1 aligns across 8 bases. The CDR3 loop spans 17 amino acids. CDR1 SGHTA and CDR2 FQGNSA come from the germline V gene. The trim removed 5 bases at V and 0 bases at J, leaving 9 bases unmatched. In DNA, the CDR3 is TGTGCCAGCAGCCCCCCGGGACAGGCAAGCTCTGGAAACACCATATATTTT. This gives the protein CASSPPGQASSGNTIYF.

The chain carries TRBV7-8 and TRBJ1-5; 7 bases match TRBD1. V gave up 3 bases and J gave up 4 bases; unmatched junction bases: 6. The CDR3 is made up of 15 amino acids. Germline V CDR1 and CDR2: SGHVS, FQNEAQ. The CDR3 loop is CASSFSTGRNQPQHF. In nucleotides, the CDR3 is TGTGCCAGCAGCTTTTCGACAGGGCGAAATCAGCCCCAGCATTTT.

CDR3 protein: CASSVGTVTAYGYTF. CDR3 DNA sequence: TGTGCCAGCAGCGTAGGGACAGTAACAGCCTATGGCTACACCTTC. The chain links TRBV9 to TRBJ1-2; D is possibly TRBD1 (6 bases). The germline V and J ends were trimmed by 0 bases and 4 bases, with 13 bases remaining between them. Germline V CDR1 and CDR2: SGDLS, YYNGEE. This CDR3 spans 15 amino acids.